Detailed here is one TCR beta chain. Its specificity is unknown. This sample was included in a study of regulatory and conventional T cells in RAG deficiency. Whole-study results and caveats: These Omenn syndrome Treg sorts may hold peripherally activated cells instead. Compared with controls, unique Treg TCR beta sequences dropped around 92-fold in Omenn syndrome and CID/AS.

Regulatory T cells were sorted from blood as CD4+ CD25-high CD127-low cells. TCRdb's copy holds only in-frame clones and misses some; the assay was immunoSEQ multiplex PCR. The sample includes around 3,500 clones, around 94% of them seen just once. This CDR3 comprises 14 residues. The V gene lost 0 bases and the J gene lost 4 bases, with 8 bases spanning the gap. Germline V gene sequence: CDR1 SGHRS, CDR2 YFSETQ. Separately, the same data were catalogued under a study of regulatory T cells. That report notes: Primers: 52 TRBV forward and 13 TRBJ reverse. Patient repertoires had restricted TRB V-J pairs and skewed V and J usage, most in Tregs.

The clonotype was recovered from a human donor in good health. Sequencing used CD4+ Tregs sorted from blood. The V gene is TRBV5-1, the J gene TRBJ1-3, with D uncertain. The CDR3 sequence is CASSLEGSGNTIYF. CDR3 in DNA: TGCGCCAGCAGCTTGGAGGGATCCGGAAACACCATATATTTT.